The 29 T cell receptor beta chains presented below share a single source sample, sequenced in a study of CD8 T cells in ankylosing spondylitis. TCRdb redid the calling of the 5' RACE reads with MiXCR, one entry per CDR3 protein. The sample holds about 350,000 distinct CDR3 sequences, approximately 22% seen once. Sequencing was done on a sample of blood, either unsorted or a sorted T cell fraction (not recorded which). The receptor source for this set is a male donor with ankylosing spondylitis or in good health (not recorded which).

This clonotype was counted only a few times. The chain is built from TRBV6-5 and TRBJ2-2; 7 nucleotides align to TRBD1. CDR3 length: 15 residues. Germline V gene data show CDR1 as MNHEY and CDR2 as SVGAGI. The trim removed 3 bases at V and 1 base at J, leaving 2 bases unmatched. The DNA of the CDR3 is TGTGCCAGCAGTTATAGGACAGGGAACACCGGGGAGCTGTTTTTT. Protein: CASSYRTGNTGELFF.

The chain couples TRBV20-1 to TRBJ2-5, with D possibly TRBD2 on 6 matching bases. The CDR3 sequence is 14 residues long. Trimming took 3 bases from V and 1 from J, leaving 12 bases between them. Germline V lookup: CDR1 DFQATT, CDR2 SNEGSKA (reference sequence). The CDR3 DNA sequence: TGCAGTGCTAGCCGACTAGAGGGCCAAGAGACCCAGTACTTC. Protein product: CSASRLEGQETQYF.

V usage is TRBV9 and J usage is TRBJ2-7; D is ambiguous. V was clipped by 7 bases and J by 2 bases, with 16 bases between them. Germline loops: CDR1 SGDLS, CDR2 YYNGEE. This CDR3 has 14 residues. The CDR3 DNA is TGTGCCAGCTCCGAAGGGTGGTCGGCCTACGAGCAGTACTTC. It encodes CASSEGWSAYEQYF.

This sequence joins TRBV29-1 and TRBJ1-2; 7 positions agree with TRBD1. This CDR3 is 12 amino acids long. V shed 7 bases and J 8 bases; nucleotides not matched to a gene: 10. The germline CDR1 and CDR2 sequences are SQVTM and ANQGSEA. The CDR3 loop reads CSGGTVQGGYTF. The CDR3 DNA reads as TGCAGCGGGGGGACAGTCCAGGGGGGCTACACCTTC.

This clonotype was detected only a few times. The J gene is TRBJ2-1, the V gene TRBV12-3 or TRBV12-4; D is ambiguous. Trimming left V 6 bases short and J 4 bases short, with 10 bases between. This CDR3 comprises 13 residues. CDR3 sequence reads: CASRQPLYNEQFF. As DNA, the CDR3 is TGTGCCAGCAGGCAGCCACTATACAATGAGCAGTTCTTC.

This clonotype was detected a few times. This chain joins TRBV28 and TRBJ2-5; D remains unclear. The CDR3 runs 13 residues. In germline, CDR1 is MDHEN, CDR2 SYDVKM. The V gene lost 2 bases and the J gene lost 5 bases, with 9 bases spanning the gap. CDR3 sequence (DNA): TGTGCCAGCAGTTTAAGTTCCGATGAGACCCAGTACTTC. Its protein is CASSLSSDETQYF.

The chain has TRBV7-6 and TRBJ2-3; 8 bases fit TRBD2. V dropped 5 bases and J dropped 6; count of bases not matched to a gene: 13. This CDR3 has 16 amino acids. CDR1 and CDR2 from the germline V gene are SGHVS and FNYEAQ. The CDR3 protein is CASSHGLARAGDTQYF. Here the CDR3 DNA reads TGTGCCAGCAGCCACGGACTAGCTAGGGCAGGGGATACGCAGTATTTT.

V and J are TRBV30 and TRBJ2-2, with D unclear. Trimming took 0 bases from V and 7 from J, leaving 9 bases between them. CDR1 and CDR2 (germline): GTSNPN, SVGIG (reference sequence). This CDR3 has 13 residues. The CDR3 is CAWSVLVGGELFF. CDR3 nucleotide sequence: TGTGCCTGGAGTGTACTGGTGGGCGGGGAGCTGTTTTTT.

The chain uses TRBV28 and TRBJ2-3; a weak D match, TRBD1 (5 bases). The germline gives CDR1 MDHEN, CDR2 SYDVKM. Trimming shortened V by 7 bases and J by 4 bases, and 24 bases separated the two germline ends. The CDR3 runs 17 residues. Here the CDR3 reads CASTLHPTALRPDTQYF. As DNA, the CDR3 is TGTGCCAGCACCCTTCACCCGACAGCGCTGCGTCCAGATACGCAGTATTTT.

This clonotype was seen many times. This sequence joins TRBV12-3 or TRBV12-4 and TRBJ2-3, with TRBD2 as a possible D gene (5 bases). The CDR3 is made up of 15 amino acids. The V and J ends lost 3 bases and 0 bases respectively, with 10 bases between them. The CDR3 bases are TGTGCCAGCAGTTTCCTAGCTCCCAGCACAGATACGCAGTATTTT. Its protein product is CASSFLAPSTDTQYF.

The V gene is TRBV7-9, the J gene TRBJ2-1; 11 bases align to TRBD2. Trimming took 3 bases from V and 6 from J; bases not matched to a gene: 4. This CDR3 comprises 15 residues. Germline-derived CDR1 and CDR2 are SEHNR and FQNEAQ (reference sequence). DNA of the CDR3: TGTGCCAGCAGCTTTGGTCTAGCGGGGGGCAATGAGCAGTTCTTC. It is translated as CASSFGLAGGNEQFF. The full variable domain, its missing parts supplied by reference TRBV7-9 and TRBJ2-1, is DTGVSQNPRHKITKRGQNVTFRCDPISEHNRLYWYRQTLGQGPEFLTYFQNEAQLEKSRLLSDRFSAERPKGSFSTLEIQRTEQGDSAMYLCASSFGLAGGNEQFFGPGTRLTVL.

The CDR3 DNA reads TGCAGCGTTGAAATACTGGACAGGGGGAAAGAGACCCAGTACTTC. It encodes CSVEILDRGKETQYF. The rearrangement joins TRBV29-1 to TRBJ2-5, with TRBD1 identical over 10 bases. The CDR3 contains 15 residues. The germline V gene has CDR1 SQVTM and CDR2 ANQGSEA. Trimming took 2 bases from V and 3 from J; bases not matched to a gene: 6.

CDR3 in amino acids: CASSDNRDAGELFF. CDR3 bases: TGTGCCAGCAGTGATAACAGGGATGCCGGGGAGCTGTTTTTT. The rearrangement joins TRBV6-4 to TRBJ2-2; a weak D match, TRBD1 (6 bases). V lost 3 bases to trimming and J lost 6 bases, with 11 bases between them. Germline CDR1 MRHNA, CDR2 SNTAGT. This CDR3 has 14 residues.

The chain couples TRBV6-1 to TRBJ2-5; 10 bases map to TRBD2. The CDR3 has 16 amino acids. Germline V gives CDR1 MNHNS, CDR2 SASEGT. Unmatched junction bases numbered 5, after V lost 3 bases and J lost 1 base. CDR3 in DNA: TGTGCCAGCAGTGAGTTAGCGGGGGGACTCCAAGAGACCCAGTACTTC. Protein product: CASSELAGGLQETQYF.

This clonotype was picked up a small number of times. The chain employs TRBV9 and TRBJ2-7, with 14 bases fitting TRBD2. Losses at the gene ends were 4 bases for V and 9 bases for J; bases not matched to a gene: 6. Germline CDR1 SGDLS, CDR2 YYNGEE. The CDR3 is made up of 14 amino acids. The CDR3 nucleotides read TGTGCCAGCAGCCCCCGACTAGCGGGGGGGGGGCAGTACTTC. Translating it yields CASSPRLAGGGQYF.

This clonotype was picked up a small number of times. Mismatch with germline at one junction end may stem from a read error. The V and J genes are TRBV7-8 and TRBJ2-5; maybe TRBD2 (5 bases). This CDR3 spans 12 amino acids. Per germline, CDR1 SGHVS and CDR2 FQNEAQ. DNA for the CDR3: TGTGCCAGCAGTCCCACCCGGGTCGGTAGCGACTTC. Its translation is CASSPTRVGSDF.

V and J are TRBV6-1 and TRBJ2-5; tentative D call: TRBD1 (5 bases). Germline V lookup: CDR1 MNHNS, CDR2 SASEGT. The CDR3 loop spans 13 amino acids. The V gene lost 6 bases and the J gene lost 5 bases, with 13 bases spanning the gap. In nucleotides, the CDR3 is TGTGCCAGCAGACAGGCTGTGGGGGAGACCCAGTACTTC. It encodes CASRQAVGETQYF.

This clonotype was counted many times. This chain links TRBV12-3 or TRBV12-4 with TRBJ1-6; D is unclear. The CDR3 has 8 amino acids. The ends were cut back, 11 bases at V and 13 bases at J, with 6 bases in the middle. The CDR3 DNA reads as TGTGCCCGCACCCCCCTCCACTTT. This gives the protein CARTPLHF.

This clonotype turned up a few times. Here the CDR3 omits its conserved ending phenylalanine or tryptophan, so a read error is the likely source. The rearrangement links TRBV29-1 to TRBJ2-2, with 11 bases matching TRBD1. The CDR3 has 15 residues. After removal of 7 bases from V and 5 bases from J, the junction contained 9 bases not matched to a gene. The germline gives CDR1 SQVTM, CDR2 ANQGSEA. DNA of the CDR3: TGCAGCGGGACGTGGACAGGGGGCGAAACCGGGGAGCTGTTTTCT. Translating it yields CSGTWTGGETGELFS.

This chain joins TRBV9 and TRBJ2-1; TRBD1 aligns across 10 bases. Per the germline V gene, CDR1 is SGDLS and CDR2 is YYNGEE. The CDR3 contains 15 residues. V trimming: 5 bases; J trimming: 6 bases; junction bases outside the gene matches: 8. The CDR3 region is CASRGGGQGINEQFF. CDR3 DNA sequence: TGTGCCAGCAGGGGCGGGGGACAGGGGATCAATGAGCAGTTCTTC.

This clonotype was observed a handful of times. V is TRBV9 and J is TRBJ1-3; D not certain. CDR1 is SGDLS and CDR2 is YYNGEE in the germline V gene. Trimming removed 0 bases from V and 0 bases from J, with 7 bases in between. The CDR3 totals 15 residues. CDR3: CASSVDVNSGNTIYF. In DNA form, the CDR3 reads TGTGCCAGCAGCGTAGACGTAAACTCTGGAAACACCATATATTTT.

V is TRBV5-1 and J is TRBJ2-7, with 8 bases lining up with TRBD1. Looked up from germline, CDR1 is SGHRS and CDR2 is YFSETQ. The CDR3 has 15 amino acids. After removal of 0 bases from V and 5 bases from J, the junction contained 7 bases not matched to a gene. The CDR3 nucleotides are TGCGCCAGCAGCTTGGTGGCAGGGGGCCGCCACGAGCAGTACTTC. Its translation is CASSLVAGGRHEQYF.

V usage is TRBV12-3 or TRBV12-4 and J usage is TRBJ2-7, with no clear D. The germline V and J ends were trimmed by 5 bases and 7 bases, with 24 bases remaining between them. This CDR3 spans 16 amino acids. As DNA, the CDR3 is TGTGCCAGCAGTCAAGGGCCCCTGACGGTGCCCGATGAGCAGTACTTC. Its translation: CASSQGPLTVPDEQYF.

The chain employs TRBV28 and TRBJ1-1; D remains unclear. Looked up from germline, CDR1 is MDHEN and CDR2 is SYDVKM. This CDR3 region has 17 residues. V dropped 2 bases and J dropped 3 bases, with 19 bases sitting between them. DNA for the CDR3: TGTGCCAGCAGTTTAAGGGAGATTACGGTTGCGGACACTGAAGCTTTCTTT. Translation gives CASSLREITVADTEAFF.

This clonotype appeared once. The gene calls are TRBV24-1 and TRBJ1-2, with D tentatively TRBD1 (6 bases). Germline CDR1 and CDR2: KGHDR and SFDVKD. V lost 4 bases, J lost 10 bases, and 12 bases lay in between. The CDR3 sequence is 12 residues long. The chain's CDR3 is CATSEATGIYTF. The DNA for the CDR3 is TGTGCCACCAGTGAGGCGACAGGCATCTACACCTTC.

This clonotype was recorded at least ten times. The chain joins TRBV12-3 or TRBV12-4 to TRBJ2-3, with no clear D. The CDR3 totals 11 residues. V gave up 8 bases and J gave up 6 bases, with 9 bases separating them. The CDR3 reads CASGLGDTQYF. In DNA form, the CDR3 reads TGTGCCAGCGGGCTGGGGGATACGCAGTATTTT.

The chain recombines TRBV12-3 or TRBV12-4 with TRBJ2-3; a possible D gene is TRBD2 (7 bases). The CDR3 loop spans 15 amino acids. V shed 11 bases and J shed 5 bases, with 23 bases lying between them. CDR3 in amino acids: CAGNIVGGLGDTQYF. Here the CDR3 DNA reads TGTGCCGGCAACATAGTGGGGGGGCTTGGAGATACGCAGTATTTT.

V usage is TRBV3-1 and J usage is TRBJ2-1; D not certain. CDR3 length: 15 residues. CDR1 is LGHDT and CDR2 is YNNKEL in the germline V gene (reference sequence). V dropped 7 bases and J dropped 3 bases, with 16 bases sitting between them. This CDR3 is CASTFAPPSYNEQFF. CDR3 coding DNA: TGTGCCAGCACCTTCGCGCCCCCGAGCTACAATGAGCAGTTCTTC.

This clonotype has just a few counts. The chain recombines TRBV12-3 or TRBV12-4 with TRBJ2-6; D ambiguous. The CDR3 is made up of 12 amino acids. CDR3 DNA sequence: TGTGCTGTGGAGACTGGGGCCAACGTCCTGACTTTC. Translating gives CAVETGANVLTF.